This section outlines one TCR beta chain sequence together with its context. These data originate in a study of blood T cell repertoires in COVID-19. CDR1 and CDR2 from the germline V gene are MDHEN and SYDVKM. The length of the CDR3 is 16 residues. V gave up 5 bases and J gave up 12 bases, with 25 bases separating them. The method was immunoSEQ multiplex PCR; TCRdb's version includes in-frame clones alone and lacks a portion of them. The table shows more than 200,000 clones, with more than 75% occurring only once. The sequence came from a woman aged 60-75 years with COVID-19, enrolled during active disease. The chain links TRBV28 to TRBJ1-4; D is ambiguous. The sequenced sample was peripheral blood. In DNA, the CDR3 is TGTGCCAGCAGTCCCTGGGCGGGCAGTCCGATTCAGGAACTGTTTTTT. Residues: CASSPWAGSPIQELFF.